This TCR beta chain was identified in a study of cytomegalovirus exposure and HLA in healthy donors. Study-level findings and limits: In a later analysis, productive TCRs from donors in an Asian-associated ancestry cluster reportedly carried fewer N-insertions than the cohort mean. In an earlier analysis, in around 590 donors, most V segments appeared productive either ~90% or ~30% of the time.

Comment on this clone: Its target is not known.

This CDR3 region has 15 residues. V gave up 3 bases and J gave up 0 bases, with 11 bases separating them. Germline CDR1 MGHRA, CDR2 YSYEKL. The PCR ran on 60 Vbeta and 13 Jbeta primers. Repertoires were generated with immunoSEQ multiplex PCR, while TCRdb's copy carries only in-frame clones and drops some. The sample records roughly 70,000 clones, roughly four fifths being singletons. The gene calls are TRBV4-1 and TRBJ1-1; D gene unclear. Sequencing was done on a sample of PBMCs. The sequence was collected from a man in his late teens or twenties in good health and CMV-seronegative. The CDR3 DNA sequence: TGCGCCAGCAGCCACATCAGAGGGTTGAACACTGAAGCTTTCTTT. This codes for CASSHIRGLNTEAFF.